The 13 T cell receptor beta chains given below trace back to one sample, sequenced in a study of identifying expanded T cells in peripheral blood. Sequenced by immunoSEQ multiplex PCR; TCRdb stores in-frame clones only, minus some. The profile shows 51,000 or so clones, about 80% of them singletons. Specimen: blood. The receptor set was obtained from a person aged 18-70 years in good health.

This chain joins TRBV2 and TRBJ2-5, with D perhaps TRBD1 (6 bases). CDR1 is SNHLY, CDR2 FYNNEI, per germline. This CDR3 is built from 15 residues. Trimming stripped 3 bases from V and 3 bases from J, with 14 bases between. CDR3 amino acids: CASSDRPRGKETQYF. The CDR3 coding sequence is TGTGCCAGCAGTGATCGCCCCAGGGGAAAAGAGACCCAGTACTTC.

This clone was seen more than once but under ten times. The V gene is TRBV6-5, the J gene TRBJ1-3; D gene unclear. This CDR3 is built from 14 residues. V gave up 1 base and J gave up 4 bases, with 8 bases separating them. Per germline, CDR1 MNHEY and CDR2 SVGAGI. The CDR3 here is CASSYYAKGNTIYF. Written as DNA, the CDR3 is TGTGCCAGCAGTTACTACGCTAAAGGAAACACCATATATTTT.

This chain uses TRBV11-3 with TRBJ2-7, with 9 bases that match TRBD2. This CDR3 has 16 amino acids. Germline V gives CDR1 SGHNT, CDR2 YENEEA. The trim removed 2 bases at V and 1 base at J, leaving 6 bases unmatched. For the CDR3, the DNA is TGTGCCAGCAGCTTACGAGCGGGAGGCTCGTCCTACGAGCAGTACTTC. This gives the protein CASSLRAGGSSYEQYF.

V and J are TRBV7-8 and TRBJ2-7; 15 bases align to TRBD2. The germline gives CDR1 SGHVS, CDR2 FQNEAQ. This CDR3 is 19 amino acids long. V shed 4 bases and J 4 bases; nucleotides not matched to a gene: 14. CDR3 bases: TGTGCCAGCAGCTCGCTACGGACTAGCGGGAGGGCTTATCCGTACGAGCAGTACTTC. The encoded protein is CASSSLRTSGRAYPYEQYF.

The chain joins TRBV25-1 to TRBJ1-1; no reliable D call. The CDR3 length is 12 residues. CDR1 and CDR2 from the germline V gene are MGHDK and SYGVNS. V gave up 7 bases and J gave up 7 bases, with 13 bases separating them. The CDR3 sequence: CASKRGLSEAFF. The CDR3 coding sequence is TGTGCCAGCAAGAGAGGGTTGAGTGAAGCTTTCTTT.

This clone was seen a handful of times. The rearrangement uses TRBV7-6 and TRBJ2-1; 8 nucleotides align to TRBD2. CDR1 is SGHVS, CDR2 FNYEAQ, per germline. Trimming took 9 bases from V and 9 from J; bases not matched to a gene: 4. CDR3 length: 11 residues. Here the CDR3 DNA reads TGTGCCAGTGGGGCGGGAGGTGAGCAGTTCTTC. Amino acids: CASGAGGEQFF.

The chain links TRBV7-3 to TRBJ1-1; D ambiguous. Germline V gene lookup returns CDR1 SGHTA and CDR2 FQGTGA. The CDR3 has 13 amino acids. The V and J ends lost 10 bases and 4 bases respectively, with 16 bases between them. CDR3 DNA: TGTGCCACTGGCAGCGGTTGGAGCACTGAAGCTTTCTTT. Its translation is CATGSGWSTEAFF.

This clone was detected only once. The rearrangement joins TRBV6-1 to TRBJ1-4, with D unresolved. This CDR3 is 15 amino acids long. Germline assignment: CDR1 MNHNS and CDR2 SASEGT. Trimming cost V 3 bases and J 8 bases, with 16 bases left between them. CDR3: CASSDPPGYEEKLFF. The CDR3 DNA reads TGTGCCAGCAGTGATCCGCCGGGGTACGAAGAAAAACTGTTTTTT.

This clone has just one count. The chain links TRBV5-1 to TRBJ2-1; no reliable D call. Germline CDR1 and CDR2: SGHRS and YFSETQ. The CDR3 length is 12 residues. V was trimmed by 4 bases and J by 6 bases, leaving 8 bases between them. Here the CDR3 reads CASSRTTNEQFF. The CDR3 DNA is TGCGCCAGCAGCCGTACCACCAATGAGCAGTTCTTC.

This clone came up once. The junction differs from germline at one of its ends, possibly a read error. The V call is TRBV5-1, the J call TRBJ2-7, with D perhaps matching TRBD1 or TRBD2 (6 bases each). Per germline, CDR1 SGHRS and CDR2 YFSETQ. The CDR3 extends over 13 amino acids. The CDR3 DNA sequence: TGTGCCAGCAGCGGGTCAGGGGTTTACGAGCAGTACTTC. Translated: CASSGSGVYEQYF.

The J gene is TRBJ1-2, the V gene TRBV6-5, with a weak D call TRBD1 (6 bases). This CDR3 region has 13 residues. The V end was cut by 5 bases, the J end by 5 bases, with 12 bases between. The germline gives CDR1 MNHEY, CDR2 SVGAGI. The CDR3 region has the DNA TGTGCCAGCAGTCCGCAAGGGGGATATGGCTACACCTTC. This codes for CASSPQGGYGYTF.

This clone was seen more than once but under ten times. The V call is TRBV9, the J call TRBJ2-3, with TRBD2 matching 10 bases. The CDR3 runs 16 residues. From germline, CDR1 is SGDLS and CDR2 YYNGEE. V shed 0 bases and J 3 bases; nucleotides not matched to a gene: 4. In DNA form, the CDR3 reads TGTGCCAGCAGCGTAGGGTCTAGCGGGGGAACAGATACGCAGTATTTT. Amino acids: CASSVGSSGGTDTQYF.

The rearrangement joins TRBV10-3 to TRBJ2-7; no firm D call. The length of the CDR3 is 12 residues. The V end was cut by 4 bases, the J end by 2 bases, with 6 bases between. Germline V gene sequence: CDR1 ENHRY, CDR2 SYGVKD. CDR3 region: CAISAEPYEQYF. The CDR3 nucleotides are TGTGCCATCAGTGCAGAGCCCTACGAGCAGTACTTC.